This T cell receptor (beta chain) derives from a study of shared clonotypes between healthy human individuals. Overall study context: Three CD4 naive, three CD4 memory, two CD8 naive and one CD8 memory plate were used per donor. Overall study findings and caveats: Naive subsets tended to show greater estimated richness than memory subsets.

This CDR3 contains 15 residues. Germline lookup yields CDR1 MNHEY and CDR2 SVGAGI. Unmatched junction bases numbered 8, after V lost 5 bases and J lost 3 bases. Remarks on this clone: The antigen is not known.

Healthy HIV-negative adults with no recent acute infections or vaccinations were recruited as donors. Each sample came from a Caucasian adult donor living in Nashville, Tennessee. Clones were read by immunoSEQ multiplex PCR, and TCRdb kept only the in-frame ones, dropping some. The sample contains about 1.1 million clones, 70% to 80% of which appear only once. Sample: memory CD4+ T cells from PBMCs. Subset denoted: CD45RA-negative fraction. This chain links TRBV6-5 with TRBJ2-7; 9 bases map to TRBD1. The sequence came from a man younger than 35 in good health. Some clones in this sample may be carry-over from other donors' samples. CDR3 region: CASSTTGTGHYEQYF. Written as DNA, the CDR3 is TGTGCCAGCAGTACAACCGGGACAGGGCACTACGAGCAGTACTTC.